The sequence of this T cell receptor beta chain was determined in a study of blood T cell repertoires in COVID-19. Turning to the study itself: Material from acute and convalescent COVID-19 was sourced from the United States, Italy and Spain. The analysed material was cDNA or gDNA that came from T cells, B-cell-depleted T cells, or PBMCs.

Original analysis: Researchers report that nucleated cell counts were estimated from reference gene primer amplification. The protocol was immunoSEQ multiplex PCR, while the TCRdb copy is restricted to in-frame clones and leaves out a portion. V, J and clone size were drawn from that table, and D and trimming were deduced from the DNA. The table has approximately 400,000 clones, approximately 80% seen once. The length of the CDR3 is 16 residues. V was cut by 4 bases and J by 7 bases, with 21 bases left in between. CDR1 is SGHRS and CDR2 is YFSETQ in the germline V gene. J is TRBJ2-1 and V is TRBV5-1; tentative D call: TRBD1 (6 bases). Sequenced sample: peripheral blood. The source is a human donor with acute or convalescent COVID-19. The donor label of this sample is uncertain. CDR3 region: CASSRTSGQRRNEQFF. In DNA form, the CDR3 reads TGCGCCAGCAGCCGTACCTCTGGACAGCGCCGAAATGAGCAGTTCTTC.